This is a list of T cell receptor beta chains from one sample in a study of cytomegalovirus exposure and HLA in healthy donors. Measured with immunoSEQ multiplex PCR; TCRdb has only the in-frame clones, and not every one. Among about 140,000 clones listed, more than 60% were seen once. Input material: PBMCs. The receptors originated from a woman between 45 and 65 years old in good health and CMV-seropositive. Each CDR3 is given with its conserved first and last residue. D genes are given only for firm matches. Not every row has a clone size; where given, it reads once, few, many or a size class.

CAPRGTDNNEKLFF TGTGCCCCCAGAGGAACGGATAATAATGAAAAACTGTTTTTT NA TRBJ1-4 TRBV10-3 NA
CASTLTGYEAFF TGTGCCAGCACCCTAACAGGGTATGAAGCTTTCTTT NA TRBJ1-1 TRBV4-2 NA
CAWTRDNLDTQYF TGTGCCTGGACCAGGGACAATCTAGATACGCAGTATTTT NA TRBJ2-3 TRBV30 NA
CASRPLDRANEKLFF TGTGCCAGCAGACCACTGGACAGGGCTAATGAAAAACTGTTTTTT TRBD1 TRBJ1-4 TRBV28 once
CASSGEGHNEQFF TGTGCCAGCAGTGGGGAGGGACACAATGAGCAGTTCTTC TRBD2 TRBJ2-1 TRBV2 NA
CASSTRPGQSYYGYTF TGTGCCAGTAGTACCCGCCCGGGACAGTCTTACTATGGCTACACCTTC TRBD1 TRBJ1-2 TRBV19 once
CASNSGQINGYTF TGTGCCAGCAACTCCGGACAGATCAACGGCTACACCTTC NA TRBJ1-2 TRBV6-5 NA
CASSGVGEGTDTQYF TGTGCCAGCAGTGGGGTAGGGGAGGGCACAGATACGCAGTATTTT NA TRBJ2-3 TRBV2 NA
CASSVGGRFYEQYF TGTGCCAGCAGCGTAGGCGGCCGCTTCTACGAGCAGTACTTC NA TRBJ2-7 TRBV9 few
CASSPGTSGGYEQFF TGTGCCAGCAGCCCTGGGACTAGCGGGGGGTATGAGCAGTTCTTC TRBD2 TRBJ2-1 TRBV6-6 NA
CAISVQGASHEQYF TGTGCCATCAGTGTGCAGGGGGCGAGCCACGAGCAGTACTTC TRBD1 TRBJ2-7 TRBV10-3 once
CASSPSGGSPLHF TGTGCCAGCAGCCCGTCCGGGGGATCACCCCTCCACTTT NA TRBJ1-6 TRBV13 few
CASSSSPRYEQYF TGCGCCAGCAGCTCTAGCCCCCGCTACGAGCAGTACTTC NA TRBJ2-7 TRBV5-1 NA
CASSALRNEQYF TGTGCCAGCAGTGCTCTAAGAAATGAGCAGTACTTC NA TRBJ2-7 TRBV2 NA
CASVTAATGWDGYTF TGTGCCAGCGTTACCGCTGCTACAGGGTGGGACGGCTACACCTTC NA TRBJ1-2 TRBV28 NA
CASSLDSYNEQFF TGCGCCAGCAGCTTGGACAGCTACAATGAGCAGTTCTTC NA TRBJ2-1 TRBV5-1 NA
CASSVAQDRVRYEQYF TGTGCCAGCAGCGTAGCGCAGGACAGGGTTAGGTACGAGCAGTACTTC TRBD1 TRBJ2-7 TRBV9 NA
CASSPNRGDGYTF TGTGCCAGCTCACCGAACAGGGGGGATGGCTACACCTTC TRBD1 TRBJ1-2 TRBV18 few
CASSLKRDTEAFF TGTGCCAGCAGTTTGAAGCGGGACACTGAAGCTTTCTTT NA TRBJ1-1 TRBV27 NA
CASSEVGGQPQHF TGTGCCAGCAGTGAAGTGGGCGGGCAGCCCCAGCATTTT NA TRBJ1-5 TRBV2 NA
CATHQGEKLFF TGTGCCACCCATCAGGGGGAAAAACTGTTTTTT NA TRBJ1-4 TRBV19 NA
CASRIRDNSEKLFF TGTGCCAGCAGGATCCGGGACAACTCTGAAAAACTGTTTTTT NA TRBJ1-4 TRBV2 NA
CASSMERGRDQPQHF TGTGCCAGTAGTATGGAGCGGGGACGGGATCAGCCCCAGCATTTT NA TRBJ1-5 TRBV19 NA
CASSQDRGEHDGYTF TGCGCCAGCAGCCAGGACAGGGGGGAACATGATGGCTACACCTTC TRBD1 TRBJ1-2 TRBV4-3 NA
CASSRKWTSGGYEQYF TGTGCCAGCAGCCGCAAATGGACTAGCGGGGGGTACGAGCAGTACTTC TRBD2 TRBJ2-7 TRBV7-2 NA
CASSLGVAGDTQYF TGTGCCAGCAGCTTGGGGGTAGCGGGGGATACGCAGTATTTT TRBD2 TRBJ2-3 TRBV5-4 NA
CASSSPGGYYGYTF TGCGCCAGCAGCTCCCCCGGAGGTTACTATGGCTACACCTTC NA TRBJ1-2 TRBV5-1 NA
CASRGQAPGELFF TGTGCCAGCAGAGGACAGGCCCCCGGGGAGCTGTTTTTT TRBD1 TRBJ2-2 TRBV6-5 NA
CAWSVVLWSTEAFF TGTGCCTGGAGTGTTGTATTATGGAGCACTGAAGCTTTCTTT NA TRBJ1-1 TRBV30 NA
CASTRDRGRSPLHF TGTGCCAGTACCAGGGACAGGGGGCGATCACCCCTCCACTTT TRBD1 TRBJ1-6 TRBV19 NA
CASEGSGGTEAFF TGTGCCAGCGAAGGTTCGGGGGGCACTGAAGCTTTCTTT NA TRBJ1-1 TRBV28 NA
CASSDGTSGGSEQFF TGTGCCAGCAGTGACGGTACTAGCGGGGGGAGTGAGCAGTTCTTC TRBD2 TRBJ2-1 TRBV6-4 many
CASSVRGGAGEQYF TGTGCCAGCAGCGTACGCGGGGGGGCCGGCGAGCAGTACTTC TRBD2 TRBJ2-7 TRBV9 NA
CASSAEQGAGNIQYF TGTGCCAGCAGCGCGGAACAGGGGGCCGGAAACATTCAGTACTTC TRBD1 TRBJ2-4 TRBV9 NA
CASSPPGGDPNEQFF TGTGCCAGCAGTCCTCCGGGGGGGGATCCCAATGAGCAGTTCTTC TRBD2 TRBJ2-1 TRBV28 NA
CASIQGGNNEQFF TGTGCCAGTATACAGGGGGGAAACAATGAGCAGTTCTTC TRBD1 TRBJ2-1 TRBV19 NA